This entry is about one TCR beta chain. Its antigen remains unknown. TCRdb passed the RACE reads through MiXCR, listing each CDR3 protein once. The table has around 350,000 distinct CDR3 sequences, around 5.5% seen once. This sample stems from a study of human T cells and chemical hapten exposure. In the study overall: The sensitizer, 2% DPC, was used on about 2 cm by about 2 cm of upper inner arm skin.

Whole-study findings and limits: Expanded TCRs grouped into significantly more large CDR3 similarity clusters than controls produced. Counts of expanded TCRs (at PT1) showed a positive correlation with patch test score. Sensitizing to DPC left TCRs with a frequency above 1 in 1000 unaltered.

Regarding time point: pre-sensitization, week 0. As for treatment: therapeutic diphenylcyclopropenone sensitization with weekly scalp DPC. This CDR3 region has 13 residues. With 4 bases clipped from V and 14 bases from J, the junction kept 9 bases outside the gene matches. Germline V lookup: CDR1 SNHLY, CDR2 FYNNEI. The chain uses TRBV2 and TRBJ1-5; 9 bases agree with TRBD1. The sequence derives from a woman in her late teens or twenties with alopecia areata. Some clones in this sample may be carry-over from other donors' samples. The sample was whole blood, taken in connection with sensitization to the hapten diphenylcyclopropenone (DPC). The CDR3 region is CASSGGQGIDEHF. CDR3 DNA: TGTGCCAGCAGTGGGGGACAGGGAATAGACGAGCATTTT.